Each of the 12 T cell receptor beta chains below was sequenced from the same sample in a study of vaccination and CD4 T cells after COVID-19. Sequencing of DNA taken from cultured CD4+ T cells relied on the Oncomine TCR Beta short-read assay. MiXCR, run by TCRdb on the PCR reads, gives a single entry per CDR3 protein. The repertoire holds 9,500 to 15,000 distinct CDR3 sequences, with about 31% as singletons. Their target antigens are unknown. Noted treatment: approximately 10-day PBMC culture with coronavirus spike peptide pools or control peptides (ViraFEST assay). The sequencing used CD4+ T cells from blood, cultured in vitro, collected after SARS-CoV-2 vaccination. These receptor sequences come from a human donor who had recovered from COVID-19.

The CDR3 here is CSASSQRGGSHSGNTIYF. CDR3 nucleotide sequence: TGCAGTGCTAGTTCCCAGCGAGGTGGCTCTCACTCTGGAAACACCATATATTTT. This chain joins TRBV20-1 and TRBJ1-3, with D uncertain. The CDR3 runs to 18 residues. The germline CDR1 and CDR2 sequences are DFQATT and SNEGSKA (reference sequence). V lost 3 bases to trimming and J lost 0 bases, with 21 bases between them.

This clonotype was observed a handful of times. The chain carries TRBV7-6 and TRBJ1-1; no clear D. Trimming took 7 bases from V and 4 from J, leaving 13 bases between them. Germline lookup yields CDR1 SGHVS and CDR2 FNYEAQ. The CDR3 length is 13 residues. CDR3 in DNA: TGTGCCAGCACCTTCGAGCCGGGCACTGAAGCTTTCTTT. Translated: CASTFEPGTEAFF. Full variable domain (outside the CDR3, taken from reference TRBV7-6 and TRBJ1-1): GAGVSQSPRYKVTKRGQDVALRCDPISGHVSLYWYRQALGQGPEFLTYFNYEAQQDKSGLPNDRFSAERPEGSISTLTIQRTEQRDSAMYRCASTFEPGTEAFFGQGTRLTVV.

The rearrangement uses TRBV19 and TRBJ1-4, with D perhaps matching TRBD1 (5 bases). Germline CDR1 LNHDA, CDR2 SQIVND (reference sequence). With 5 bases removed from V and 6 bases from J, the gap between germline ends came to 13 bases. This CDR3 region has 14 residues. CDR3 bases: TGTGCCAGTAGTGTCGGGACTGTACATGAAAAACTGTTTTTT. Its protein is CASSVGTVHEKLFF.

V is TRBV7-2 and J is TRBJ2-4, with D possibly being TRBD1 (6 bases). Looked up from germline, CDR1 is SGHTA and CDR2 is FQGNSA. The V end lost 2 bases, the J end lost 1 base, and 12 bases lay between the germline ends. This CDR3 is 16 amino acids long. CDR3 nucleotide sequence: TGTGCCAGCAGCTTACGATTAGGACAGGCCAAAAACATTCAGTACTTC. It specifies CASSLRLGQAKNIQYF. The variable domain in full, completed from reference TRBV7-2 and TRBJ2-4, reads GAGVSQSPSNKVTEKGKDVELRCDPISGHTALYWYRQSLGQGLEFLIYFQGNSAPDKSGLPSDRFSAERTGGSVSTLTIQRTQQEDSAVYLCASSLRLGQAKNIQYFGAGTRLSVL.

The rearrangement links TRBV4-3 to TRBJ1-6; 7 bases fit TRBD1. The trim removed 2 bases at V and 10 bases at J, leaving 5 bases unmatched. Germline-derived CDR1 and CDR2 are LGHNA and YSLEER. This CDR3 comprises 14 residues. CDR3 in DNA: TGCGCCAGCAGCCAAAAAACAGGGGTATCACCCCTCCACTTT. This gives the protein CASSQKTGVSPLHF.

The chain joins TRBV6-5 to TRBJ1-1; TRBD1 matches at 7 bases. The germline V gene encodes CDR1 MNHEY and CDR2 SVGAGI. The CDR3 is 15 amino acids. The ends lost 2 bases at V and 0 bases at J; junction bases unmatched: 3. CDR3 loop: CASSYTGQVNTEAFF. Written as DNA, the CDR3 is TGTGCCAGCAGTTACACCGGACAGGTGAACACTGAAGCTTTCTTT.

This clonotype was observed a few times. V is TRBV10-2 and J is TRBJ1-5, with D possibly matching TRBD1 (5 bases). Trimming took 4 bases from V and 5 from J, leaving 12 bases between them. Germline lookup yields CDR1 WSHSY and CDR2 SAAADI. The CDR3 extends over 14 amino acids. The CDR3 sequence: CASSGETVDQPQHF. Here the CDR3 DNA reads TGCGCCAGCAGTGGAGAGACAGTGGATCAGCCCCAGCATTTT.

The rearrangement uses TRBV5-1 and TRBJ1-1; D not resolved. Germline values: CDR1 SGHRS, CDR2 YFSETQ. V dropped 3 bases and J dropped 0 bases, with 9 bases sitting between them. CDR3 length: 14 residues. The CDR3 loop is CASSSPPLNTEAFF. The CDR3 region has the DNA TGCGCCAGCAGCTCCCCCCCATTGAACACTGAAGCTTTCTTT.

The chain links TRBV7-2 to TRBJ1-4; D is unclear. CDR1 and CDR2 (germline): SGHTA, FQGNSA. The CDR3 extends over 16 amino acids. The V end lost 2 bases, the J end lost 3 bases, and 13 bases lay between the germline ends. The CDR3 reads CASSLMGRIANEKLFF. CDR3 in DNA: TGTGCCAGCAGCTTAATGGGCAGGATTGCTAATGAAAAACTGTTTTTT.

The sample holds a few counts of this clonotype. The gene calls are TRBV20-1 and TRBJ2-1; TRBD1 aligns across 11 bases. V shed 5 bases and J 8 bases; nucleotides not matched to a gene: 8. The CDR3 is made up of 14 amino acids. Germline lookup yields CDR1 DFQATT and CDR2 SNEGSKA (reference sequence). Here the CDR3 DNA reads TGCAGTGCTCTCCGGGACAGGGGGGCGCATGAGCAGTTCTTC. Translating gives CSALRDRGAHEQFF.

This clonotype has more than one count but fewer than ten. The rearrangement links TRBV6-1 to TRBJ2-5; perhaps TRBD1 as D (5 bases). The CDR3 sequence is 13 residues long. The germline V gene encodes CDR1 MNHNS and CDR2 SASEGT. Trimming removed 8 bases from V and 7 bases from J, with 17 bases in between. CDR3 loop: CASLFRALGTQYF. In DNA form, the CDR3 reads TGTGCCAGCCTCTTCAGGGCCTTAGGGACCCAGTACTTC.

This chain connects TRBV14 to TRBJ2-3, with 10 bases aligning to TRBD2. This CDR3 is built from 16 residues. Germline CDR1 and CDR2: SGHDN and FVKESK. The ends lost 2 bases at V and 5 bases at J; junction bases unmatched: 7. The CDR3 sequence is CASSQSWTSGLDTQYF. CDR3 in DNA: TGTGCCAGCAGCCAAAGCTGGACTAGCGGATTAGATACGCAGTATTTT.